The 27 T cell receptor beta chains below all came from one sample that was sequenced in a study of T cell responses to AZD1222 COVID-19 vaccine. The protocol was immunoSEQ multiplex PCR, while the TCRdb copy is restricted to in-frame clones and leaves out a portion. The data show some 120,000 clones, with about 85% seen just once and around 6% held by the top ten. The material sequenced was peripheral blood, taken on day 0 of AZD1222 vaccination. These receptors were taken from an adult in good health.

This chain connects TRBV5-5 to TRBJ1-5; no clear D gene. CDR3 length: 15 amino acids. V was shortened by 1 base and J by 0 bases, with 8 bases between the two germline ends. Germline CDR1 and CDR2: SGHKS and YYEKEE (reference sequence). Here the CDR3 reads CASSLLPDSNQPQHF. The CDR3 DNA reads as TGTGCCAGCAGCTTGTTGCCAGATAGCAATCAGCCCCAGCATTTT.

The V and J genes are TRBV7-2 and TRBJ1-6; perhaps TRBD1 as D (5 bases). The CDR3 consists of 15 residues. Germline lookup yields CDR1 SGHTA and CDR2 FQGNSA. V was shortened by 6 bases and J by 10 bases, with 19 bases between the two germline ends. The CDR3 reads CASSSQRGGASPLHF. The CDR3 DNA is TGTGCCAGCAGTTCCCAACGGGGGGGTGCATCACCCCTCCACTTT.

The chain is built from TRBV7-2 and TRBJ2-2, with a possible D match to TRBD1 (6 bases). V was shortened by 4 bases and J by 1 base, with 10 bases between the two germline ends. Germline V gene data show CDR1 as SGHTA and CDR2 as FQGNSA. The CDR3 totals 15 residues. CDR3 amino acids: CASSSHRVNTGELFF. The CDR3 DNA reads TGTGCCAGCAGCTCCCACAGGGTGAACACCGGGGAGCTGTTTTTT.

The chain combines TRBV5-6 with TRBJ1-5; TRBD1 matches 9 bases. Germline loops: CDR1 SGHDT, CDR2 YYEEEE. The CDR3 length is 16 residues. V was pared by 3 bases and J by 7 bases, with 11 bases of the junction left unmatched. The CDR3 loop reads CASSSSTGGGVQPQHF. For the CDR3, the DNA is TGTGCCAGCAGCTCCTCGACAGGGGGAGGTGTACAGCCCCAGCATTTT.

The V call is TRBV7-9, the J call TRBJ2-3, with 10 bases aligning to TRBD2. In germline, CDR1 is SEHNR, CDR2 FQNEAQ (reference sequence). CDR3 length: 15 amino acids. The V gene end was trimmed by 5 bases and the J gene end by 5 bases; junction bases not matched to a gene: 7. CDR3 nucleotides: TGTGCCAGCAGCGGAACTAGCGGGGAGGTAGATACGCAGTATTTT. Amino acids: CASSGTSGEVDTQYF.

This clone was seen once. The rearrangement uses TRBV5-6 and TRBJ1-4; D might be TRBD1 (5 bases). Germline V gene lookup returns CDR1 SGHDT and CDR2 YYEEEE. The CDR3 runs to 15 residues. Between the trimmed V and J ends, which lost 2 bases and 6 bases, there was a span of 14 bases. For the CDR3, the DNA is TGTGCCAGCAGCTTTGGCCGGGGGATGGATGAAAAACTGTTTTTT. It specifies CASSFGRGMDEKLFF.

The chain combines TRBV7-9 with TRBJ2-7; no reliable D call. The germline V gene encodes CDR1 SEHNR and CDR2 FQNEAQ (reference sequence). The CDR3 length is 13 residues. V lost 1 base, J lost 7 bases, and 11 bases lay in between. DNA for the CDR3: TGTGCCAGCAGCTTAGGCCCGGAACGGGAGCAGTACTTC. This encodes CASSLGPEREQYF.

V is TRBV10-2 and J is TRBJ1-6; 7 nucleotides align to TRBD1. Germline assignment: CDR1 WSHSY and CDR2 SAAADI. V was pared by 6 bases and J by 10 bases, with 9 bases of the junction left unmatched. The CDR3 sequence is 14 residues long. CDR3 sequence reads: CASRETGAGSPLHF. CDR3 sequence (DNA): TGCGCCAGCAGGGAAACAGGGGCGGGATCACCCCTCCACTTT.

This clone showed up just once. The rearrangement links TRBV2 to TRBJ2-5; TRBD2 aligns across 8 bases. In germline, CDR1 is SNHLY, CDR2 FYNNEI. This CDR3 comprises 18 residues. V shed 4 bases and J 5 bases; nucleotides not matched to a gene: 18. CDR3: CASSGAALGAGGKETQYF. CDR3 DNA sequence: TGTGCCAGCAGTGGAGCCGCTCTCGGGGCGGGGGGAAAGGAGACCCAGTACTTC.

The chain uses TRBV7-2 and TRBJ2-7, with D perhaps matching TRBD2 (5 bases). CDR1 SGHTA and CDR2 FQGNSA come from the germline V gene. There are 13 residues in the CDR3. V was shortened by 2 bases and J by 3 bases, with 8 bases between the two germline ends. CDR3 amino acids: CASSLNRGYEQYF. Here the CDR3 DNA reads TGTGCCAGCAGCTTAAATCGGGGCTACGAGCAGTACTTC. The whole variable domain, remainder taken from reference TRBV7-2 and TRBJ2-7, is GAGVSQSPSNKVTEKGKDVELRCDPISGHTALYWYRQSLGQGLEFLIYFQGNSAPDKSGLPSDRFSAERTGGSVSTLTIQRTQQEDSAVYLCASSLNRGYEQYFGPGTRLTVT.

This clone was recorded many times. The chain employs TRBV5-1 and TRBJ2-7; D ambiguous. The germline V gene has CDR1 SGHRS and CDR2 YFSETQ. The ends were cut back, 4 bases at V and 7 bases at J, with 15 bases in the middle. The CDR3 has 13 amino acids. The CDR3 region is CASSIDMAGEQYF. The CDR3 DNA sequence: TGCGCCAGCAGCATAGACATGGCCGGGGAGCAGTACTTC.

The CDR3 nucleotides are TGTGCCAGCAGCCCAACGAGCGGGGCTGGCGAGCAGTACTTC. It is translated as CASSPTSGAGEQYF. The V gene is TRBV7-9, the J gene TRBJ2-7, with 7 bases matching TRBD2. The V and J ends lost 5 bases and 6 bases, in that order; junction bases with no gene match: 10. The germline V gene encodes CDR1 SEHNR and CDR2 FQNEAQ (reference sequence). CDR3 length: 14 amino acids. Based on the CDR3 plus reference TRBV7-9 and TRBJ2-7, the full variable domain is DTGVSQNPRHKITKRGQNVTFRCDPISEHNRLYWYRQTLGQGPEFLTYFQNEAQLEKSRLLSDRFSAERPKGSFSTLEIQRTEQGDSAMYLCASSPTSGAGEQYFGPGTRLTVT.

CDR3 sequence: CASSPPTGLGLYGYTF. CDR3 DNA: TGTGCCAGCAGTCCACCGACAGGGCTCGGGCTCTATGGCTACACCTTC. The rearrangement joins TRBV28 to TRBJ1-2, with TRBD1 matching 7 bases. The CDR3 sequence is 16 residues long. With 5 bases clipped from V and 4 bases from J, the junction kept 13 bases outside the gene matches. Germline assignment: CDR1 MDHEN and CDR2 SYDVKM.

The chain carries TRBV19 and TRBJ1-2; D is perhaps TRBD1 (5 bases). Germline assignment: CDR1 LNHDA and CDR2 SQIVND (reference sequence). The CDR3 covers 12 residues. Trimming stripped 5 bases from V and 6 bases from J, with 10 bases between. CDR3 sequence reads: CASSGQGHGYTF. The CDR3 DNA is TGTGCCAGTAGTGGGCAGGGCCATGGCTACACCTTC.

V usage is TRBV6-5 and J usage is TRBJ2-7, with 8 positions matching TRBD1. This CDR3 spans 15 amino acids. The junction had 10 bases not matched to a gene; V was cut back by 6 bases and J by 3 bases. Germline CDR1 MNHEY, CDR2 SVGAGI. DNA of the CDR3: TGTGCCAGCAGCCTCACTACAGGGGGTGGCTACGAGCAGTACTTC. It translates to CASSLTTGGGYEQYF.

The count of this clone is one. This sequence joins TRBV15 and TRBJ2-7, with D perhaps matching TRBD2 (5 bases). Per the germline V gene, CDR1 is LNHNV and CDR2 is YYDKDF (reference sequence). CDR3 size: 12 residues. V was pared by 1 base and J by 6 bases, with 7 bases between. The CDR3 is CATSRVGSEQYF. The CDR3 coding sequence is TGTGCCACCAGCAGAGTTGGGAGCGAGCAGTACTTC.

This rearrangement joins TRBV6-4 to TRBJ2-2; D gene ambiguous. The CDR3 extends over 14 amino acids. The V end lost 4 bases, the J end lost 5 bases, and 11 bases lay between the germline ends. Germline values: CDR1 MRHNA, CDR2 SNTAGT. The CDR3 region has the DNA TGTGCCAGCAGTGCTGGTCATCAAACCGGGGAGCTGTTTTTT. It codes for CASSAGHQTGELFF.

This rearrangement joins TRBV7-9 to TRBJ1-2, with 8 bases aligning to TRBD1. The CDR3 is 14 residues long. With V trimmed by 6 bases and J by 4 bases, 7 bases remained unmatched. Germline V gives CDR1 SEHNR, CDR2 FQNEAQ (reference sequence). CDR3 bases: TGTGCCAGCAGACCTTCAGGGGGCTCCTATGGCTACACCTTC. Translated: CASRPSGGSYGYTF.

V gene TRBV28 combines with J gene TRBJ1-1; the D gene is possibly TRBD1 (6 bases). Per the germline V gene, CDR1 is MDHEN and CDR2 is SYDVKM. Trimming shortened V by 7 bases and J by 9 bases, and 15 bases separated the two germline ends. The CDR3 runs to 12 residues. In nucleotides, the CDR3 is TGTGCCAGCAACATACAGGGAGGTCAAGCTTTCTTT. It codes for CASNIQGGQAFF.

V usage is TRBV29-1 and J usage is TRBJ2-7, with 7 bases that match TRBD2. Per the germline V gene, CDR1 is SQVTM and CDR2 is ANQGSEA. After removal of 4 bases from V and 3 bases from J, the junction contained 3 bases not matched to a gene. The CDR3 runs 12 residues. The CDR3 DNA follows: TGCAGCGTTGGGGAGGGGAACTACGAGCAGTACTTC. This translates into CSVGEGNYEQYF.

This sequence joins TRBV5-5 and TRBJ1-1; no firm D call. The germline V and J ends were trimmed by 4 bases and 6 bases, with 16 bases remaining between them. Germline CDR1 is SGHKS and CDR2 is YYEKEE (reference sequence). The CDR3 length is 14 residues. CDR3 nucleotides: TGTGCCAGCAGCACGGCGGATTCGGTCGCTGAAGCTTTCTTT. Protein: CASSTADSVAEAFF. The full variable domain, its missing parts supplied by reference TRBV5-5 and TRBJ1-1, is DAGVTQSPTHLIKTRGQQVTLRCSPISGHKSVSWYQQVLGQGPQFIFQYYEKEERGRGNFPDRFSARQFPNYSSELNVNALLLGDSALYLCASSTADSVAEAFFGQGTRLTVV.

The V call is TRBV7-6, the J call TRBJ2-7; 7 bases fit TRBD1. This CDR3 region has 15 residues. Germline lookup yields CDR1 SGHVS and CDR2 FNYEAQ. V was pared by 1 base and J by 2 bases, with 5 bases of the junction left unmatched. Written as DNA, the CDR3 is TGTGCCAGCAGCTTAGGCTCCGGGACAGCCTACGAGCAGTACTTC. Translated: CASSLGSGTAYEQYF.

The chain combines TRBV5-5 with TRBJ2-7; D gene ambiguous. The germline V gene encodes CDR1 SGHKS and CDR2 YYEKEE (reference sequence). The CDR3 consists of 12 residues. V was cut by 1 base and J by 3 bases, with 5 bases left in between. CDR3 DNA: TGTGCCAGCAGCTTGTCGGACTACGAGCAGTACTTC. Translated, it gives CASSLSDYEQYF.

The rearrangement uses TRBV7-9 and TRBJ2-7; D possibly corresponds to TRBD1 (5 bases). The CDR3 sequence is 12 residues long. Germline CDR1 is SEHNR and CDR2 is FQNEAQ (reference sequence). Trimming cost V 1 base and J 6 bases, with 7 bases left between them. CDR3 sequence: CASSLDRLEQYF. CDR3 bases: TGTGCCAGCAGCTTAGACAGGCTCGAGCAGTACTTC. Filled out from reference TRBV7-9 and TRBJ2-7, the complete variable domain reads DTGVSQNPRHKITKRGQNVTFRCDPISEHNRLYWYRQTLGQGPEFLTYFQNEAQLEKSRLLSDRFSAERPKGSFSTLEIQRTEQGDSAMYLCASSLDRLEQYFGPGTRLTVT.

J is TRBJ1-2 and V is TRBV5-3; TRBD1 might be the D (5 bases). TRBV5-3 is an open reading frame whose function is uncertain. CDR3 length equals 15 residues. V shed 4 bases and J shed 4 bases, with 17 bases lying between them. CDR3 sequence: CARSPNFGAPYGYTF. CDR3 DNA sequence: TGTGCCAGAAGCCCCAATTTCGGGGCTCCCTATGGCTACACCTTC.

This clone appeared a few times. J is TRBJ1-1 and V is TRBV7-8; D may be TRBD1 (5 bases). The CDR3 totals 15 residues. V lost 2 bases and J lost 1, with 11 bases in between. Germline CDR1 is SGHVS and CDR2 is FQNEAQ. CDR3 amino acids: CASSLYEGSNTEAFF. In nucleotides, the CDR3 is TGTGCCAGCAGCTTATATGAGGGGTCGAACACTGAAGCTTTCTTT. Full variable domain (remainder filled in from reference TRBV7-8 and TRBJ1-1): GAGVSQSPRYKVAKRGQDVALRCDPISGHVSLFWYQQALGQGPEFLTYFQNEAQLDKSGLPSDRFFAERPEGSVSTLKIQRTQQEDSAVYLCASSLYEGSNTEAFFGQGTRLTVV.

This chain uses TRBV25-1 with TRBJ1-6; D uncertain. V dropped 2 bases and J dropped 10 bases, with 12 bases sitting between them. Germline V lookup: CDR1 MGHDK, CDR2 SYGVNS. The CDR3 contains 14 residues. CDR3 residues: CASSEVRVHSPLHF. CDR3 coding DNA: TGTGCCAGCAGTGAAGTGCGGGTTCACTCACCCCTCCACTTT.